This section outlines one T cell receptor (beta chain) sequence together with its context. Its antigen is unknown. No base quality values were provided; no much bigger clone lies one nucleotide off. V is pruned by 5 bases and J by 13 bases, leaving 7 bases of the junction without a gene match. Taken from cysteine to phenylalanine, the CDR3 has 12 residues. Solely the CDR3 DNA is kept, with 36 bases framed from the first base. The CDR1 and CDR2 encoded by the germline V gene (reference sequence) are SEHNR and FQNEAQ. This entry belongs to a study of OX40 agonist ivuxolimab in advanced cancers. Looking at the study overall: Ivuxolimab, which targeted the costimulatory receptor OX40 (CD134), was an agonistic, fully human IgG2 monoclonal antibody. Intravenous ivuxolimab was administered to patients every 2 weeks at six dose levels: 0.01, 0.1, 0.3, 1.5, 3 and 10 mg/kg. Of the roughly 51 patients in dose escalation, 19 had hepatocellular carcinoma, approximately 15 had melanoma, 9 had renal cell carcinoma and 9 had head and neck cancer. In the dose-escalation cohort, around four fifths of patients were male, and the mean age was roughly 60 years, with a range of roughly 20 to 80. Patients were allowed to have had prior anti-PD-1, anti-PD-L1 or anti-CTLA-4 therapy, and around 40% of the dose-escalation patients had previously received checkpoint inhibitors. Partial responses were achieved by three dose-escalation patients, of whom one had hepatocellular carcinoma and two had cutaneous melanoma. Peripheral TCRbeta sequencing was intended to test whether TCR sequence diversity was altered and clonal T-cell expansion was caused by ivuxolimab. The paper covers the monotherapy dose-escalation part of the phase I ivuxolimab trial, which included N ≈ 50 patients.

The trial excluded patients who had a history of autoimmune disease or who were on systemic immunosuppression. Peripheral blood for TCR sequencing was drawn from every dose cohort at baseline, at cycle 4 day 1 and at cycle 7 day 1. Samples came from an open-label, multicenter, first-in-human phase I dose-escalation trial of ivuxolimab. The trial enrolled adults with locally advanced or metastatic head and neck squamous cell, hepatocellular, melanoma or renal cell carcinoma. Before TCR sequencing, CD4+ and CD8+ T cells were separately sorted from peripheral blood. Genomic DNA was isolated from the sorted cells so that the TCRbeta CDR3 region could be sequenced. TCRbeta CDR3 regions were sequenced using the immunoSEQ Assay. TCRdb carries this immuneACCESS record with in-frame sequences only. Its versions omit some clonotypes, under half of them owing to an unresolved V gene in the studies checked, with the rest unexplained. This sample is represented by around 74,000 clones; 80% to 90% of them were singletons. The ten largest clones add up to roughly 6% of the sample.

Broader findings and caveats from the paper: On average, CD8+ T cells showed more expanded clones than CD4+ T cells after ivuxolimab. The antigen specificity of the peripheral T cells that underwent clonal expansion was not determined. Low levels of normalized T-cell clonal expansion were also seen in some patients who did not respond. At doses from 0.1 to 3.0 mg/kg, clonal expansion was seen in both CD4+ and CD8+ blood T cells between baseline and week 6. In the 0.1-3.0 mg/kg groups, partial responders were among the patients with the lowest normalized peripheral clonal expansion, particularly in CD8+ T cells.

This clonotype originated in an adult with an advanced solid tumor such as melanoma, head and neck, liver or kidney cancer. The V gene is TRBV7-9 and the J gene is TRBJ1-5, and 8 junction bases match TRBD1. The sequencing used CD4+ or CD8+ T cells sorted from blood, collected in a trial of the OX40 agonist ivuxolimab. The CDR3 is CASSHGQGEQHF. The DNA sequence follows: TGTGCCAGCAGCCATGGACAGGGCGAACAGCATTTT.